This T cell receptor (beta chain) was documented in a study of blood T cell repertoires in COVID-19. The data were produced by immunoSEQ multiplex PCR, yet TCRdb's version contains in-frame clones alone and is incomplete. The sample contains more than 250,000 clones, 86% of which appear only once. This CDR3 has 12 residues. The V and J ends lost 5 bases and 3 bases respectively, with 7 bases between them. Germline V gene data show CDR1 as LNHDA and CDR2 as SQIVND (reference sequence). As concerns this clone: This sample also contains other DNA sequences that code for the same CDR3.

Researchers sorted participants into cohorts using their self-reported clinical history. Sequencing was carried out using PBMCs or T cells enriched from blood (not recorded which). This receptor was identified in a woman in her late teens or twenties who had recovered from COVID-19. The V gene is TRBV19, the J gene TRBJ1-1; weak D call: TRBD1 (5 bases). This CDR3 reads CASSGQDTEAFF. The CDR3 DNA is TGTGCCAGTAGTGGACAAGACACTGAAGCTTTCTTT.